This T cell receptor beta chain was observed in a study of T cell responses to AZD1222 COVID-19 vaccine. Turning to the study itself: Both about-4-week and about-12-week second-dose recipients were combined. Findings and caveats of the study: After the peak T cell response, and only then, were repertoires sampled. The donor group comprised mostly white British people and more females; the analysis possibly underestimated clonal diversity. Spike-specific TCR breadth and depth rose after two AZD1222 doses.

Assay: immunoSEQ multiplex PCR; the TCRdb copy retains only in-frame clones and omits some. The table shows 110,000 to 150,000 clones, with more than 85% occurring only once. Notes on this clone: Its specificity is not known.

This receptor was obtained from an adult in good health. The starting material was peripheral blood, obtained on day 0 of AZD1222 vaccination.

The CDR3 here is CASTREWGETQYF. The CDR3 DNA sequence: TGTGCCAGCACCCGAGAGTGGGGGGAGACCCAGTACTTC. V is TRBV12-3 or TRBV12-4 and J is TRBJ2-5, with D perhaps being TRBD1 or TRBD2 (5 bases each). The CDR3 runs 13 residues. Trimming removed 7 bases at V and 5 bases at J, with 14 bases between.